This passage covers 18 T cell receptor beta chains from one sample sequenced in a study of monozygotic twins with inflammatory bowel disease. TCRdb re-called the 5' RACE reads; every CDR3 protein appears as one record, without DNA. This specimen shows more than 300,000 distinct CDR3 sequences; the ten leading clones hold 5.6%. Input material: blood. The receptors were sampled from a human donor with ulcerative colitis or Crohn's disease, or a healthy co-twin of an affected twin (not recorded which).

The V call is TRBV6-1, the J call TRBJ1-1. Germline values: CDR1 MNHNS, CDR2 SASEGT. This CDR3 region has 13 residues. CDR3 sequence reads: CASSEVVNTEAFF.

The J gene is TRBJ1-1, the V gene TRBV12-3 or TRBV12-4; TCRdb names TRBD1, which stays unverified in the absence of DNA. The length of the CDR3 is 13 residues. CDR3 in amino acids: CASSLNQGAGTFF.

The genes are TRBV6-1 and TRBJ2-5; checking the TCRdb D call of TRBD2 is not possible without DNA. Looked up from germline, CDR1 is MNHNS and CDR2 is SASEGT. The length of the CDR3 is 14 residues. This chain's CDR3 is CAPPPEPGVETQYF.

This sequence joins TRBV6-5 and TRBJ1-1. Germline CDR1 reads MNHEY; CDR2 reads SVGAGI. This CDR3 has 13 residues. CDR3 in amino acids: CASSYSRQAEAFF.

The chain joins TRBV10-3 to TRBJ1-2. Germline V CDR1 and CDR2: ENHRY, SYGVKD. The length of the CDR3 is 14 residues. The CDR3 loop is CAISLQTGNYGYTF.

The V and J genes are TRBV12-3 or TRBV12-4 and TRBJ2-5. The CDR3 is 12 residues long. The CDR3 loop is CASSREPETQYF.

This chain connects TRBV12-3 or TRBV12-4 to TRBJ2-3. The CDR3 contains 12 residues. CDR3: CASSLKTDTQYF.

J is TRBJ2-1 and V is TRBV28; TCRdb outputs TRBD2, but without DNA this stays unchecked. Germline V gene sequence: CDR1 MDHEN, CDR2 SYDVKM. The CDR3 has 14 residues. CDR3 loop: CASSFSGQYNEQFF.

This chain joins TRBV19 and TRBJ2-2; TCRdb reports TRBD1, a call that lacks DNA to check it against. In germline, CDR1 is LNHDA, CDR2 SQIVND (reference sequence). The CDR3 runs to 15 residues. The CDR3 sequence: CASSRGSQNTGELFF.

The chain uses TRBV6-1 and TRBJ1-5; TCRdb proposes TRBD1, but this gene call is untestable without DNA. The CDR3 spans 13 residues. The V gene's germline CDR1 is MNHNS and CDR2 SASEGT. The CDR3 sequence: CASSGQGGQPQHF.

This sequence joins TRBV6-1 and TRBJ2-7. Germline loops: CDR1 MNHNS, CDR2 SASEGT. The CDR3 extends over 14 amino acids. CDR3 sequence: CASSGICSSYEQYF.

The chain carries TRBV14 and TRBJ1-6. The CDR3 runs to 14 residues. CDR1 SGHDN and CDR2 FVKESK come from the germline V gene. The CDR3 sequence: CASSHTSNNSPLHF.

The CDR3 loop is CATSTEQKGSYGYTF. The gene calls are TRBV15 and TRBJ1-2. CDR1 is LNHNV and CDR2 is YYDKDF in the germline V gene (reference sequence). The CDR3 has 15 residues. The full variable domain, its missing parts supplied by reference TRBV15 and TRBJ1-2, is DAMVIQNPRYQVTQFGKPVTLSCSQTLNHNVMYWYQQKSSQAPKLLFHYYDKDFNNEADTPDNFQSRRPNTSFCFLDIRSPGLGDTAMYLCATSTEQKGSYGYTFGSGTRLTVV.

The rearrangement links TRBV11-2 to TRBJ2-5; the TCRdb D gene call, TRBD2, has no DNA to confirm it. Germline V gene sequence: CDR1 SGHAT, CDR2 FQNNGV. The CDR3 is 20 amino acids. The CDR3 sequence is CASSLDGTSETYNRRWTQYF.

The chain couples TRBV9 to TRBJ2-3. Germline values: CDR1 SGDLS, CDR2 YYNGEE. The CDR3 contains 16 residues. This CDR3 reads CASSVGRAERTDTQYF.

The CDR3: CASSQGHRIFDTYGYTF. V usage is TRBV3-1 and J usage is TRBJ1-2. There are 17 residues in the CDR3. Per germline, CDR1 LGHDT and CDR2 YNNKEL (reference sequence).

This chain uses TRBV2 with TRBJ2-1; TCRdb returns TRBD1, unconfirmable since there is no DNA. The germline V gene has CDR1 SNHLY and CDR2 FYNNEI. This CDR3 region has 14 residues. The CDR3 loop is CATTRAGTRNEQFF.

The CDR3 reads CASSPSTPQETQYF. The chain employs TRBV3-1 and TRBJ2-5. The CDR3 is made up of 14 amino acids. Germline values: CDR1 LGHDT, CDR2 YNNKEL (reference sequence).